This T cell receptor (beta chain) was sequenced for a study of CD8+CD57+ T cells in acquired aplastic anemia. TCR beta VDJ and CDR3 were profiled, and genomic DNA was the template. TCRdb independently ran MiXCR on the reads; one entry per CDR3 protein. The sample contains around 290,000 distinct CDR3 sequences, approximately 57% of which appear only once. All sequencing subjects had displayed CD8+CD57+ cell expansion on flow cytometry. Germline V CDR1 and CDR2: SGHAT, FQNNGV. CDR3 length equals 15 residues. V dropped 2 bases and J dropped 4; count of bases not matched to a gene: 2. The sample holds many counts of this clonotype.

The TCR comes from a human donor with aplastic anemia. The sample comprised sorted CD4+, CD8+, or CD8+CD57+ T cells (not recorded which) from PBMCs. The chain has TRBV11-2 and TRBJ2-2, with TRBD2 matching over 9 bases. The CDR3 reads CASSLILAGTGELFF. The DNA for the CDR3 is TGTGCCAGCAGCTTAATACTAGCGGGCACCGGGGAGCTGTTTTTT.